This T cell receptor beta chain stems from a study of blood T cell repertoires in COVID-19. Study details: Sites in the United States, Italy and Spain provided acute and convalescent COVID-19 samples. PBMCs, B-cell-depleted T cells, or T cells provided the cDNA or gDNA that made up the material.

V shed 2 bases, J shed 4 bases, and the junction held 7 bases outside the gene matches. The CDR3 loop spans 17 amino acids. CDR1 is SGHDT, CDR2 YYEEEE, per germline. Authors' processing steps: The authors estimated nucleated cell counts from reference gene primer amplification. Only in-frame clones appear in the TCRdb table, and some are missing; sequencing was by immunoSEQ multiplex PCR. The V and J calls and clone size come from that table; D and trimming were worked out from the DNA. Of over 85,000 clones listed, about 80% are singletons. The rearrangement joins TRBV5-6 to TRBJ2-6; 9 bases are a match to TRBD1. This TCR derives from a man in his 70s with acute or convalescent COVID-19. The sequencing sample was made of peripheral blood. CDR3 in amino acids: CASSFLQGALGANVLTF. Here the CDR3 DNA reads TGTGCCAGCAGCTTCTTACAGGGGGCGCTAGGGGCCAACGTCCTGACTTTC.